These 26 T cell receptor beta chains share one sample of origin, sequenced in a study of cytotoxic CD8 clonotypes in ibrutinib-treated CLL. The repertoire was sequenced with immunoSEQ multiplex PCR; TCRdb's copy has only in-frame clones and lacks some. Of 150,000 to 200,000 clones in the sample, around 84% are singletons; the top ten hold over 2%. This material consisted of PBMCs, taken after 12 months of ibrutinib treatment. The origin of the receptors is a human donor with chronic lymphocytic leukemia.

Remarks on this clone: This may stem from a read error, because a much larger clone lies one nucleotide away. The chain combines TRBV28 with TRBJ2-3; weak D call: TRBD1 (5 bases). V gave up 4 bases and J gave up 4 bases, with 21 bases separating them. Germline-derived CDR1 and CDR2 are MDHEN and SYDVKM. This CDR3 has 17 amino acids. CDR3 protein: CASSSGFLIVGADTQYF. The CDR3 DNA reads as TGTGCCAGCAGTTCAGGGTTCCTTATTGTAGGCGCAGATACGCAGTATTTT.

This sequence joins TRBV30 and TRBJ1-4, with a weak D call TRBD1 (5 bases). V was pared by 2 bases and J by 3 bases, with 7 bases between. Per germline, CDR1 GTSNPN and CDR2 SVGIG (reference sequence). This CDR3 comprises 13 residues. The CDR3: CAWSRGANEKLFF. CDR3 bases: TGTGCCTGGAGTCGGGGGGCTAATGAAAAACTGTTTTTT.

The chain employs TRBV28 and TRBJ2-1; 7 positions agree with TRBD1. The germline V gene has CDR1 MDHEN and CDR2 SYDVKM. The V and J ends lost 5 bases and 9 bases, in that order; junction bases with no gene match: 13. The CDR3 covers 15 residues. The CDR3 reads CASSIQGRGAAEQFF. Written as DNA, the CDR3 is TGTGCCAGCAGTATACAGGGGAGAGGAGCGGCTGAGCAGTTCTTC.

The chain links TRBV28 to TRBJ2-5; TRBD2 aligns across 8 bases. Germline V gives CDR1 MDHEN, CDR2 SYDVKM. This CDR3 has 13 residues. V was clipped by 3 bases and J by 5 bases; unmatched bases: 2. CDR3 in amino acids: CASSFSGSETQYF. The CDR3 DNA follows: TGTGCCAGCAGTTTCAGCGGGAGTGAGACCCAGTACTTC.

The J gene is TRBJ1-5, the V gene TRBV30, with D maybe TRBD1 (5 bases). Deletions cut 2 bases from V and 11 bases from J, with 16 bases between. Germline CDR1 GTSNPN, CDR2 SVGIG (reference sequence). This CDR3 has 13 amino acids. The CDR3 coding sequence is TGTGCCTGGAGTAAACTCCCAGGGAAGGCCCAGCATTTT. Translated: CAWSKLPGKAQHF.

This clone was seen more than once but under ten times. The J gene is TRBJ1-2, the V gene TRBV6-5; D not resolved. The germline V gene encodes CDR1 MNHEY and CDR2 SVGAGI. This CDR3 has 15 amino acids. V was trimmed by 5 bases and J by 8 bases, leaving 21 bases between them. The CDR3, as DNA: TGTGCCAGCAGTCAGCAAAGGCTTCCTACTGGCGGCTACACCTTC. Translating gives CASSQQRLPTGGYTF.

This clone was seen more than once but under ten times. CDR3 nucleotide sequence: TGTGCCAGCAGCCAGCCGGGAGCCAGCTCTGGGGCCAACGTCCTGACTTTC. It encodes CASSQPGASSGANVLTF. The chain uses TRBV5-4 and TRBJ2-6; D may be TRBD2 (6 bases). The CDR3 runs 17 residues. Trimming pared 4 bases from V and 0 bases from J, leaving 14 bases between. Germline CDR1 SGHNT, CDR2 YYREEE (reference sequence).

The chain carries TRBV7-3 and TRBJ2-3; D not resolved. This CDR3 region has 12 residues. Germline-derived CDR1 and CDR2 are SGHTA and FQGTGA. The ends were cut back, 5 bases at V and 0 bases at J, with 3 bases in the middle. As DNA, the CDR3 is TGTGCCAGCAGCGATAGCACAGATACGCAGTATTTT. Amino acid sequence: CASSDSTDTQYF.

This chain uses TRBV5-1 with TRBJ1-1; D unclear. Deletions cut 0 bases from V and 1 base from J, with 13 bases between. From germline, CDR1 is SGHRS and CDR2 YFSETQ. There are 16 residues in the CDR3. CDR3 region: CASSLVQVRKNTEAFF. The CDR3 DNA reads TGCGCCAGCAGCTTGGTTCAGGTGCGCAAGAACACTGAAGCTTTCTTT.

The rearrangement uses TRBV6-5 and TRBJ2-2; D remains ambiguous. The CDR3 totals 12 residues. Trimming stripped 2 bases from V and 6 bases from J, with 4 bases between. In germline, CDR1 is MNHEY, CDR2 SVGAGI. The CDR3 here is CASSYRAGELFF. The CDR3 region has the DNA TGTGCCAGCAGTTACAGGGCCGGGGAGCTGTTTTTT.

This clone has only one observation. V usage is TRBV5-1 and J usage is TRBJ1-1; D call uncertain. The CDR3 length is 14 residues. The V gene's germline CDR1 is SGHRS and CDR2 YFSETQ. The ends were cut back, 4 bases at V and 1 base at J, with 11 bases in the middle. CDR3 nucleotide sequence: TGCGCCAGCAGCCCTGGAGGCTCGAACACTGAAGCTTTCTTT. It yields the protein CASSPGGSNTEAFF. The entire variable domain, with the rest obtained from reference TRBV5-1 and TRBJ1-1, is as follows: KAGVTQTPRYLIKTRGQQVTLSCSPISGHRSVSWYQQTPGQGLQFLFEYFSETQRNKGNFPGRFSGRQFSNSRSEMNVSTLELGDSALYLCASSPGGSNTEAFFGQGTRLTVV.

The genes are TRBV6-6 and TRBJ2-1; 7 nucleotides agree with TRBD1. The V gene end was trimmed by 4 bases and the J gene end by 12 bases; junction bases not matched to a gene: 18. Germline assignment: CDR1 MNHNY and CDR2 SVGAGI (reference sequence). This CDR3 is built from 16 residues. The CDR3 loop reads CASSLPTGAQNRGQFF. CDR3 sequence (DNA): TGTGCCAGCAGTTTACCCACAGGGGCCCAAAACAGGGGGCAGTTCTTC.

V is TRBV19 and J is TRBJ1-2; tentative D call: TRBD1 (6 bases). The V gene lost 6 bases and the J gene lost 4 bases, with 15 bases spanning the gap. The CDR3 consists of 14 residues. Germline V lookup: CDR1 LNHDA, CDR2 SQIVND (reference sequence). The CDR3 reads CASRETGGFYGYTF. In nucleotides, the CDR3 is TGTGCCAGTAGGGAGACAGGCGGCTTCTATGGCTACACCTTC.

This clone was counted a few times. This sequence joins TRBV7-9 and TRBJ2-5; 11 bases map to TRBD2. The CDR3 has 17 residues. Looked up from germline, CDR1 is SEHNR and CDR2 is FQNEAQ (reference sequence). The V segment lost 2 bases and the J segment 4 bases; nucleotides outside the gene matches: 9. The CDR3, as DNA: TGTGCCAGCAGCTTATCGCCTAGCGGGAGGCGAGGAGAGACCCAGTACTTC. Its protein is CASSLSPSGRRGETQYF.

This sequence joins TRBV7-2 and TRBJ2-4; D not resolved. V was trimmed by 4 bases and J by 5 bases, leaving 3 bases between them. The germline CDR1 and CDR2 sequences are SGHTA and FQGNSA. This CDR3 has 11 amino acids. The CDR3 loop reads CASSSQNIQYF. DNA for the CDR3: TGTGCCAGCAGCTCTCAAAACATTCAGTACTTC.

The V gene is TRBV5-1, the J gene TRBJ2-3, with TRBD2 identical over 7 bases. The ends lost 4 bases at V and 6 bases at J; junction bases unmatched: 14. Germline V CDR1 and CDR2: SGHRS, YFSETQ. This CDR3 spans 16 amino acids. The CDR3 DNA follows: TGCGCCAGCAGCGTTTCCGGGACCCACGGGGGGGATACGCAGTATTTT. Its protein is CASSVSGTHGGDTQYF.

This clone appeared a single time. CDR3 sequence (DNA): TGTGCCAGCAGGTTGACAGGGCGGGCTGAAAAACTGTTTTTT. Its translation is CASRLTGRAEKLFF. The chain carries TRBV6-1 and TRBJ1-4; 7 bases align to TRBD1. The J segment lost 7 bases and the V segment lost 6 bases, leaving 8 bases of the junction unmatched. CDR3 length: 14 residues. Looked up from germline, CDR1 is MNHNS and CDR2 is SASEGT.

The V call is TRBV9, the J call TRBJ2-1; 8 bases align to TRBD2. V lost 0 bases, J lost 4 bases, and 6 bases stayed unmatched. Germline V gene sequence: CDR1 SGDLS, CDR2 YYNGEE. The length of the CDR3 is 16 residues. The CDR3 sequence is CASSVASGSMYNEQFF. In DNA form, the CDR3 reads TGTGCCAGCAGCGTAGCGAGCGGGAGCATGTACAATGAGCAGTTCTTC.

This clone has a single count. The J gene is TRBJ2-2, the V gene TRBV9, with TRBD2 matching over 8 bases. There are 16 residues in the CDR3. With 0 bases clipped from V and 3 bases from J, the junction kept 4 bases outside the gene matches. Germline V gives CDR1 SGDLS, CDR2 YYNGEE. This CDR3 reads CASSVEGTRYTGELFF. Written as DNA, the CDR3 is TGTGCCAGCAGCGTAGAGGGGACTAGGTACACCGGGGAGCTGTTTTTT.

This chain connects TRBV6-6 to TRBJ2-7, with 8 bases aligning to TRBD2. The CDR3 has 12 residues. CDR1 is MNHNY, CDR2 SVGAGI, per germline (reference sequence). V lost 7 bases and J lost 7; bases outside the gene matches: 6. In DNA form, the CDR3 reads TGTGCCAGCAAGGACGGGAGGGAAGAGCAGTACTTC. It codes for CASKDGREEQYF.

The chain has TRBV7-9 and TRBJ2-1; TRBD2 agrees at 10 bases. Germline assignment: CDR1 SEHNR and CDR2 FQNEAQ (reference sequence). There are 19 residues in the CDR3. V shed 5 bases and J 0 bases; nucleotides not matched to a gene: 13. This CDR3 reads CASSPRGSGGLSSYNEQFF. CDR3 DNA: TGTGCCAGCAGCCCCCGGGGTAGCGGGGGGCTTAGCTCCTACAATGAGCAGTTCTTC.

The V gene is TRBV9, the J gene TRBJ1-2; the D gene is possibly TRBD1 (6 bases). Germline V gene lookup returns CDR1 SGDLS and CDR2 YYNGEE. CDR3 length: 16 amino acids. V was trimmed by 4 bases and J by 4 bases, leaving 20 bases between them. Here the CDR3 reads CASSFEPGVALYGYTF. CDR3 in DNA: TGTGCCAGCAGCTTTGAACCAGGGGTCGCCCTCTATGGCTACACCTTC.

The chain uses TRBV4-3 and TRBJ2-5; possibly TRBD1 for D (6 bases). The V gene lost 0 bases and the J gene lost 1 base, with 21 bases spanning the gap. Germline V gene lookup returns CDR1 LGHNA and CDR2 YSLEER. The CDR3 spans 19 residues. The DNA of the CDR3 is TGCGCCAGCAGCCAAGATCGTTGGGGGCCCCACACACTCCAAGAGACCCAGTACTTC. It codes for CASSQDRWGPHTLQETQYF.

This chain uses TRBV28 with TRBJ2-2; D is uncertain. CDR3 length: 18 residues. The V and J ends lost 3 bases and 1 base respectively, with 18 bases between them. Germline V gene sequence: CDR1 MDHEN, CDR2 SYDVKM. CDR3 nucleotide sequence: TGTGCCAGCAGTTTGGCGTACGTAATAGCCCTGAACACCGGGGAGCTGTTTTTT. Protein sequence: CASSLAYVIALNTGELFF.

This clone was detected once. The gene calls are TRBV7-8 and TRBJ2-5; 8 positions match TRBD1. CDR1 and CDR2 (germline): SGHVS, FQNEAQ. J lost 3 bases, V lost 2 bases, and 17 bases had no gene match. This CDR3 region has 19 residues. The CDR3 bases are TGTGCCAGCAGCTTATTGGGGCGGGACAGGCTTTATAGAAAAGAGACCCAGTACTTC. Translating gives CASSLLGRDRLYRKETQYF.

This clone was observed once. This CDR3 reads CASSRGLYEQYF. The CDR3, as DNA: TGTGCCAGCAGCCGGGGACTCTACGAGCAGTACTTC. The gene calls are TRBV28 and TRBJ2-7; tentatively, D is TRBD2 (6 bases). The germline V and J ends were trimmed by 6 bases and 3 bases, with 9 bases remaining between them. Germline CDR1 is MDHEN and CDR2 is SYDVKM. This CDR3 contains 12 residues. The whole variable domain, remainder taken from reference TRBV28 and TRBJ2-7, is DVKVTQSSRYLVKRTGEKVFLECVQDMDHENMFWYRQDPGLGLRLIYFSYDVKMKEKGDIPEGYSVSREKKERFSLILESASTNQTSMYLCASSRGLYEQYFGPGTRLTVT.